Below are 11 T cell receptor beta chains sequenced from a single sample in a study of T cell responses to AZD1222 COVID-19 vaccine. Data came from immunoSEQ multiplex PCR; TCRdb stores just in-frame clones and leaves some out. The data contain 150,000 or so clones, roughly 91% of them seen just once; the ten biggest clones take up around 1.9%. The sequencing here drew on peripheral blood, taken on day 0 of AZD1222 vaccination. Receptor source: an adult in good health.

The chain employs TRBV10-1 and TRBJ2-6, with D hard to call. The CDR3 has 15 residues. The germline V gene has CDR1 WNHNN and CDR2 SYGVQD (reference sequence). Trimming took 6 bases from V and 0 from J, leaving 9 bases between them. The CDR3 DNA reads TGCGCCAGCAGATTGGTTATCTCTGGGGCCAACGTCCTGACTTTC. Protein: CASRLVISGANVLTF.

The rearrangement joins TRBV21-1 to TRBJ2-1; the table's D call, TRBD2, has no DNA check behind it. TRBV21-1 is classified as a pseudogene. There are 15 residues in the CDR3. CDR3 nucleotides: TGTGCCAGCAGCAATACTAGCGCTCACTTGAATGAGCAGTTCTTC. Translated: CASSNTSAHLNEQFF.

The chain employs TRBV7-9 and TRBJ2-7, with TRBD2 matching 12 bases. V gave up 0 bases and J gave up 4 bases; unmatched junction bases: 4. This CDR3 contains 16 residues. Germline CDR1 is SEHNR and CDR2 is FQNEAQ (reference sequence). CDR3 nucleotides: TGTGCCAGCAGCTTAGCCCTAGCGGGAGGGAAATACGAGCAGTACTTC. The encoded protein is CASSLALAGGKYEQYF.

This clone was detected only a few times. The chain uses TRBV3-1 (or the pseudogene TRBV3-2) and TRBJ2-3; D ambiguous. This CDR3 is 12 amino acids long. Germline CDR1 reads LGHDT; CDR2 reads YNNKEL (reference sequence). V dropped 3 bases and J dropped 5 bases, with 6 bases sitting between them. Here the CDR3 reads CASSQHLDTQYF. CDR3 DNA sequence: TGTGCCAGCAGCCAGCATTTAGATACGCAGTATTTT.

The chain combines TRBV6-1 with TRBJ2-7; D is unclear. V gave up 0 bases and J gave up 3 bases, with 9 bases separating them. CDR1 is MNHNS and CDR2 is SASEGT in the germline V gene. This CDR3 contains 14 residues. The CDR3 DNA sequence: TGTGCCAGCAGTGAAGCGCAGGCCTACTACGAGCAGTACTTC. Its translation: CASSEAQAYYEQYF.

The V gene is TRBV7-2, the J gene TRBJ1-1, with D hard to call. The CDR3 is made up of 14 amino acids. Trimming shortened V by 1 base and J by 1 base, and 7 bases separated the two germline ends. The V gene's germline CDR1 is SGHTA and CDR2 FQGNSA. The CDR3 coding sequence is TGTGCCAGCAGCTTAGTGTGGGGGAACACTGAAGCTTTCTTT. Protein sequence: CASSLVWGNTEAFF.

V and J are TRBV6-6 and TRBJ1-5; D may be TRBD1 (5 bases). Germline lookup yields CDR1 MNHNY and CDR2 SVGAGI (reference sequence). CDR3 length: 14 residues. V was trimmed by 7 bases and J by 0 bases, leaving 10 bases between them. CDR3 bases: TGTGCCAGCAAAAAAGGGGATAGCAATCAGCCCCAGCATTTT. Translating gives CASKKGDSNQPQHF.

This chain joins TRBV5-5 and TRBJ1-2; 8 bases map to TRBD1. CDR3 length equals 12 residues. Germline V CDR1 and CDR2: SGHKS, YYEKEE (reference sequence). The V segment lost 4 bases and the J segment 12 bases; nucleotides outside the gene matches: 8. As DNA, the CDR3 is TGTGCCAGCAGCCCGGACAGGGAGGGAAACACCTTC. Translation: CASSPDREGNTF.

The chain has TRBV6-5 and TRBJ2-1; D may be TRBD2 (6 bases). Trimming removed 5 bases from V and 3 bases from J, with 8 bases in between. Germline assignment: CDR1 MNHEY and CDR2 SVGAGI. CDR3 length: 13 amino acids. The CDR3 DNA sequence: TGTGCCAGCAGTATAGCGGTCTACAATGAGCAGTTCTTC. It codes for CASSIAVYNEQFF.

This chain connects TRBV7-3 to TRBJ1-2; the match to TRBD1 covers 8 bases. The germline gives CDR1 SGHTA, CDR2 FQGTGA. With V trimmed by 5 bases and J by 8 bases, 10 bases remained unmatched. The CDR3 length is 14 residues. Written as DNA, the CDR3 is TGTGCCAGCAGCCCTACTAGGACAGGGCAGGGCTACACCTTC. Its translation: CASSPTRTGQGYTF.

CDR3 amino acids: CASSQVGGSSYEQYF. The DNA of the CDR3 is TGTGCCAGCAGCCAAGTCGGGGGGAGTTCCTACGAGCAGTACTTC. The chain links TRBV3-1 (or the pseudogene TRBV3-2) to TRBJ2-7, with 7 bases aligning to TRBD2. Germline V gene data show CDR1 as LGHDT and CDR2 as YNNKEL (reference sequence). CDR3 length equals 15 residues. The ends lost 1 base at V and 1 base at J; junction bases unmatched: 4.